The rows below give T cell receptor beta chains drawn from one sample of a study of CD8 T cells in ankylosing spondylitis. TCRdb itself ran the 5' RACE reads through MiXCR, one entry per CDR3 protein. The table shows around 770,000 distinct CDR3 sequences, with approximately 10% occurring only once. The source material was blood, either unsorted or a sorted T cell fraction (not recorded which). Receptors were obtained from a male donor with ankylosing spondylitis. The CDR3 runs from the conserved cysteine through the conserved F or W. A D gene is named only where the DNA matches it firmly. The size of a clone is reported for some rows only, either as once, few or many, or as a class for expanded clones.

j_call d_call clone_size v_call cdr3_aa cdr3_nt
TRBJ1-3 . . TRBV28 CASSSQGTVGNTIYF TGTGCCAGCAGCTCTCAGGGGACGGTTGGAAACACCATATATTTT
TRBJ2-3 . . TRBV25-1 CASSGFRLSTDTQYF TGTGCCAGCAGTGGGTTTCGACTTAGCACAGATACGCAGTATTTT
TRBJ2-1 TRBD2 few TRBV7-2 CASSRRSGGSLYNEQFF TGTGCCAGCAGCCGGAGGTCCGGGGGGAGCCTCTACAATGAGCAGTTCTTC
TRBJ1-1 . many TRBV5-1 CASRSVRNTEAFF TGCGCCAGCAGATCCGTGAGGAACACTGAAGCTTTCTTT
TRBJ2-7 . few TRBV5-1 CASSLRPRTSYEQYF TGCGCCAGCAGCTTGCGTCCGAGAACATCCTACGAGCAGTACTTC
TRBJ2-5 . . TRBV12-5 CASGPGMVETQYF TGTGCTAGTGGTCCAGGGATGGTGGAGACCCAGTACTTC
TRBJ2-3 TRBD2 few TRBV10-3 CAIKSIERGSTDTQYF TGTGCCATCAAATCGATTGAGCGGGGGTCCACAGATACGCAGTATTTT
TRBJ2-2 TRBD2 few TRBV20-1 CSALGTTTNTGELFF TGCAGTGCTTTGGGGACTACAACGAACACCGGGGAGCTGTTTTTT
TRBJ2-3 TRBD2 . TRBV20-1 CSARVLAGSTDTQYF TGCAGTGCTAGAGTTCTAGCGGGGAGCACAGATACGCAGTATTTT
TRBJ2-7 TRBD1 many TRBV4-2 CASSPQVGQGSNEQYF TGTGCCAGCAGCCCGCAAGTAGGACAGGGGTCCAACGAGCAGTACTTC
TRBJ2-5 . few TRBV7-7 CASSQQAGTQYF TGTGCTAGCAGCCAACAGGCAGGGACCCAGTACTTC
TRBJ2-7 TRBD2 . TRBV4-2 CASSQGTSGKYEQYF TGTGCCAGCAGCCAAGGGACTAGCGGAAAATACGAGCAGTACTTC
TRBJ2-5 . . TRBV7-2 CASSRVLKYETQYF TGTGCCAGCAGCCGCGTTTTAAAATACGAGACCCAGTACTTC
TRBJ1-2 . few TRBV7-2 CASSLYGNGYTF TGTGCCAGCAGCTTATACGGAAATGGCTACACCTTC
TRBJ2-2 . . TRBV12-3/TRBV12-4 CASSSDSPGELFF TGTGCCAGCAGTTCTGACAGTCCCGGGGAGCTGTTTTTT
TRBJ2-4 . . TRBV4-3 CASSQDRPGLSIQYF TGCGCCAGCAGCCAAGATAGGCCCGGGTTGAGCATTCAGTACTTC
TRBJ2-3 . few TRBV7-2 CASSGDWGTDTQYF TGTGCCAGCAGCGGGGACTGGGGCACAGATACGCAGTATTTT
TRBJ2-1 . many TRBV20-1 CSARGPHNEQFF TGCAGTGCCCGCGGCCCCCACAATGAGCAGTTCTTC
TRBJ2-7 . . TRBV4-1 CASSQQRSRSSYEQYF TGCGCCAGCAGCCAACAAAGATCCCGGAGCTCCTACGAGCAGTACTTC
TRBJ2-1 . few TRBV5-5 CASSRLGGSWNEQFF TGTGCCAGCAGCCGGCTCGGGGGATCCTGGAATGAGCAGTTCTTC
TRBJ2-5 TRBD1 many TRBV29-1 CSGAGGQETQYF TGCAGCGGAGCAGGGGGCCAAGAGACCCAGTACTTC
TRBJ2-7 . . TRBV12-3/TRBV12-4 CASSLRGLVYEQYF TGTGCCAGCAGCCTCCGGGGGCTGGTCTACGAGCAGTACTTC
TRBJ2-6 TRBD1 few TRBV27 CASTLTLVRDRGAGANVLTF TGTGCCAGCACCCTAACCTTAGTCCGGGACAGGGGGGCTGGGGCCAACGTCCTGACTTTC
TRBJ1-3 . few TRBV4-2 CASSPGEAAGNTIYF TGTGCCAGCAGCCCGGGGGAGGCAGCCGGAAACACCATATATTTT
TRBJ2-7 TRBD1 many TRBV4-1 CASSQGRGQGPSYEQYF TGCGCCAGCAGCCAAGGGCGGGGACAGGGCCCCTCCTACGAGCAGTACTTC
TRBJ1-2 . few TRBV5-1 CASSLYSHYGYTF TGCGCCAGCAGCTTGTACAGTCACTATGGCTACACCTTC
TRBJ2-6 . many TRBV12-3/TRBV12-4 CASSLISSGANVLTF TGTGCCAGCAGTCTTATCTCCTCTGGGGCCAACGTCCTGACTTTC
TRBJ1-1 . many TRBV6-5 CASSYSGNSNTEAFF TGTGCCAGCAGTTACTCGGGGAACTCGAACACTGAAGCTTTCTTT
TRBJ2-7 . many TRBV20-1 CSARRDRLGPYEQYF TGCAGTGCTAGAAGGGACCGACTCGGCCCTTACGAGCAGTACTTC
TRBJ2-3 . . TRBV5-4 CASSLRVSSGDTQYF TGTGCCAGCAGCTTGAGGGTCTCCTCGGGAGATACGCAGTATTTT
TRBJ2-1 TRBD2 . TRBV9 CASSIGTSGTRDNEQFF TGTGCCAGCAGCATCGGGACTAGCGGGACCCGGGACAATGAGCAGTTCTTC
TRBJ2-3 . . TRBV6-2/TRBV6-3 CASSKRSSTDTQYF TGTGCCAGCTCTAAGCGATCTAGCACAGATACGCAGTATTTT
TRBJ2-3 . few TRBV20-1 CSAQVEGRSDTQYF TGCAGTGCCCAAGTGGAGGGGAGGTCAGATACGCAGTATTTT
TRBJ2-5 . . TRBV21-1 CASITLTLVKTQYF TGTGCCAGCATCACCTTGACTTTGGTGAAGACCCAGTACTTC
TRBJ1-1 . few TRBV20-1 CSALGRSTEAFF TGCAGTGCTCTGGGGCGGAGTACTGAAGCTTTCTTT